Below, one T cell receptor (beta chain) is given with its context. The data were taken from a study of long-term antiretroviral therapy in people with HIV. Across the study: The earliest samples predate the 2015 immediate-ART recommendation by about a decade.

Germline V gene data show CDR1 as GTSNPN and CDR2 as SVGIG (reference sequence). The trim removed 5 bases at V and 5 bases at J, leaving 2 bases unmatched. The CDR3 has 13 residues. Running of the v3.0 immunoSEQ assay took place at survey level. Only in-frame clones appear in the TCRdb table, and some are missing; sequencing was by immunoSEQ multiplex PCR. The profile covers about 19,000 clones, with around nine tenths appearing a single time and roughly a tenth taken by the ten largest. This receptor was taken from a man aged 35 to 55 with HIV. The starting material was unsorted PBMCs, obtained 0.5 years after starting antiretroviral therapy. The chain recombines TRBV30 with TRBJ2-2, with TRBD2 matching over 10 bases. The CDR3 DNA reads TGTGCCTGGTTTAGCGGGAGGACCGGGGAGCTGTTTTTT. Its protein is CAWFSGRTGELFF. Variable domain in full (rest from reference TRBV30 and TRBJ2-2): SQTIHQWPATLVQPVGSPLSLECTVEGTSNPNLYWYRQAAGRGLQLLFYSVGIGQISSEVPQNLSASRPQDRQFILSSKKLLLSDSGFYLCAWFSGRTGELFFGEGSRLTVL.